One and the same sample provided the 29 T cell receptor beta chains below, sequenced in a study of T cell responses to AZD1222 COVID-19 vaccine. TCRdb keeps only in-frame clones here, not all; method: immunoSEQ multiplex PCR. The table has 150,000 or so clones, approximately 92% seen once. The source was peripheral blood, collected on day 0 of AZD1222 vaccination. Receptors were obtained from an adult in good health.

The CDR3 here is CASSLKINRGDTEAFF. The CDR3 DNA is TGTGCCAGCAGCCTTAAGATTAACCGGGGGGACACTGAAGCTTTCTTT. The chain recombines TRBV7-8 with TRBJ1-1; the D gene is possibly TRBD1 (5 bases). In germline, CDR1 is SGHVS, CDR2 FQNEAQ. This CDR3 is 16 amino acids long. Trimming removed 5 bases from V and 3 bases from J, with 19 bases in between.

The V call is TRBV14, the J call TRBJ2-3; D is unresolved. Germline V gene lookup returns CDR1 SGHDN and CDR2 FVKESK. V was clipped by 3 bases and J by 5 bases, with 3 bases between them. The CDR3 runs 11 residues. The CDR3 coding sequence is TGTGCCAGCAGCCATTTAGATACGCAGTATTTT. As protein: CASSHLDTQYF.

V gene TRBV5-6 combines with J gene TRBJ2-5; the match to TRBD2 covers 7 bases. V lost 4 bases and J lost 2; bases outside the gene matches: 5. Germline CDR1 is SGHDT and CDR2 is YYEEEE. The CDR3 totals 14 residues. The CDR3 coding sequence is TGTGCCAGCAGCCCGTGGGGGGGTCAAGAGACCCAGTACTTC. This sequence encodes CASSPWGGQETQYF.

The chain joins TRBV27 to TRBJ2-2; 9 positions match TRBD2. V gave up 3 bases and J gave up 4 bases; unmatched junction bases: 6. The CDR3 extends over 16 amino acids. CDR1 is MNHEY and CDR2 is SMNVEV in the germline V gene (reference sequence). The CDR3 loop reads CASSFLLAGPTGELFF. Here the CDR3 DNA reads TGTGCCAGCAGTTTTCTTCTAGCGGGGCCCACCGGGGAGCTGTTTTTT.

V is TRBV6-5 and J is TRBJ1-5; 8 positions match TRBD1. CDR1 and CDR2 from the germline V gene are MNHEY and SVGAGI. With 7 bases clipped from V and 2 bases from J, the junction kept 4 bases outside the gene matches. The CDR3 is 14 residues long. This CDR3 is CASTPGQGNQPQHF. The CDR3 bases are TGTGCCAGCACCCCGGGACAGGGCAATCAGCCCCAGCATTTT.

The chain couples TRBV24-1 to TRBJ2-2; D remains unclear. This CDR3 comprises 15 residues. CDR1 is KGHDR and CDR2 is SFDVKD in the germline V gene. Trimming removed 10 bases from V and 6 bases from J, with 20 bases in between. In nucleotides, the CDR3 is TGTGCCACTTCCGGATCGTCCAACTGGGCCGGGGAGCTGTTTTTT. It is translated as CATSGSSNWAGELFF.

V and J are TRBV2 and TRBJ1-2, with a possible D match to TRBD1 (5 bases). CDR1 is SNHLY, CDR2 FYNNEI, per germline. V shed 1 base and J shed 8 bases, with 14 bases lying between them. This CDR3 comprises 14 residues. This CDR3 reads CASSEEGAGHGYTF. The DNA of the CDR3 is TGTGCCAGCAGTGAAGAGGGAGCAGGGCACGGCTACACCTTC.

V and J are TRBV15 and TRBJ2-7; tentatively, D is TRBD2 (7 bases). This CDR3 region has 15 residues. V was clipped by 3 bases and J by 0 bases, with 12 bases between them. CDR1 LNHNV and CDR2 YYDKDF come from the germline V gene (reference sequence). CDR3 amino acids: CATSRGRGSSYEQYF. For the CDR3, the DNA is TGTGCCACCAGCAGGGGGAGGGGGTCCTCCTACGAGCAGTACTTC. The whole variable domain, filled in from reference TRBV15 and TRBJ2-7, reads DAMVIQNPRYQVTQFGKPVTLSCSQTLNHNVMYWYQQKSSQAPKLLFHYYDKDFNNEADTPDNFQSRRPNTSFCFLDIRSPGLGDTAMYLCATSRGRGSSYEQYFGPGTRLTVT.

The chain employs TRBV24-1 and TRBJ1-1; TRBD1 is a possible D gene (6 bases). This CDR3 region has 12 residues. Germline CDR1 and CDR2: KGHDR and SFDVKD. Trimming removed 8 bases from V and 11 bases from J, with 17 bases in between. In DNA, the CDR3 is TGTGCCACCAAATCAGGGGACGGCATCGCTTTCTTT. This translates into CATKSGDGIAFF.

This chain uses TRBV10-1 with TRBJ1-1, with TRBD1 as a possible D gene (6 bases). The CDR3 extends over 15 amino acids. The germline gives CDR1 WNHNN, CDR2 SYGVQD (reference sequence). Trimming removed 2 bases from V and 2 bases from J, with 12 bases in between. The CDR3 bases are TGCGCCAGCAGTGAGAGGTTGGGGGGCAACACTGAAGCTTTCTTT. Its translation: CASSERLGGNTEAFF.

The CDR3 here is CSVAQGDGNTIYF. As DNA, the CDR3 is TGCAGCGTCGCCCAGGGGGATGGAAACACCATATATTTT. The rearrangement links TRBV29-1 to TRBJ1-3; TRBD1 matches 7 bases. V dropped 6 bases and J dropped 3; count of bases not matched to a gene: 5. CDR1 is SQVTM, CDR2 ANQGSEA, per germline. CDR3 length equals 13 residues. The full variable domain, its missing parts supplied by reference TRBV29-1 and TRBJ1-3, is SAVISQKPSRDICQRGTSLTIQCQVDSQVTMMFWYRQQPGQSLTLIATANQGSEATYESGFVIDKFPISRPNLTFSTLTVSNMSPEDSSIYLCSVAQGDGNTIYFGEGSWLTVV.

The CDR3 region is CASSTVRGEQFF. As DNA, the CDR3 is TGTGCCAGTAGTACCGTCCGGGGCGAGCAGTTCTTC. The rearrangement uses TRBV19 and TRBJ2-1; D could derive from TRBD1 or TRBD2 (5 bases each). The length of the CDR3 is 12 residues. In germline, CDR1 is LNHDA, CDR2 SQIVND (reference sequence). Trimming shortened V by 4 bases and J by 10 bases, and 11 bases separated the two germline ends.

The CDR3 DNA reads as TGTGCCAGCAGCTTGTCGAGTCTCGGAAGCACCGGGGAGCTGTTTTTT. The encoded protein is CASSLSSLGSTGELFF. The chain is built from TRBV5-4 and TRBJ2-2; D uncertain. V lost 1 base and J 4 bases, leaving 14 bases between the germline ends. The CDR3 is made up of 16 amino acids. The germline V gene has CDR1 SGHNT and CDR2 YYREEE (reference sequence).

The V gene is TRBV3-1 (or the pseudogene TRBV3-2), the J gene TRBJ1-2, with a weak D call TRBD1 (5 bases). V was clipped by 4 bases and J by 4 bases, with 19 bases between them. Germline CDR1 LGHDT, CDR2 YNNKEL (reference sequence). This CDR3 comprises 16 residues. The CDR3 region has the DNA TGTGCCAGCAGCCTTGGGGGGATCGGGGGTATCTATGGCTACACCTTC. Amino acids: CASSLGGIGGIYGYTF.

CDR3 bases: TGTGCCAGCAGCTCGACAGGGTTCACTGAAGCTTTCTTT. This translates into CASSSTGFTEAFF. The chain recombines TRBV5-5 with TRBJ1-1, with 7 bases fitting TRBD1. J gave up 4 bases and V 3 bases, and 3 bases lay outside the gene matches. Germline lookup yields CDR1 SGHKS and CDR2 YYEKEE (reference sequence). The CDR3 contains 13 residues. The variable domain in full, with the rest retrieved from reference TRBV5-5 and TRBJ1-1, is DAGVTQSPTHLIKTRGQQVTLRCSPISGHKSVSWYQQVLGQGPQFIFQYYEKEERGRGNFPDRFSARQFPNYSSELNVNALLLGDSALYLCASSSTGFTEAFFGQGTRLTVV.

The chain has TRBV6-5 and TRBJ2-3; 9 bases fit TRBD1. V dropped 2 bases and J dropped 3; count of bases not matched to a gene: 0. The length of the CDR3 is 14 residues. CDR1 is MNHEY and CDR2 is SVGAGI in the germline V gene. The DNA for the CDR3 is TGTGCCAGCAGTTACGGGACAGGGACAGATACGCAGTATTTT. Translation: CASSYGTGTDTQYF.

The chain uses TRBV12-3 or TRBV12-4 and TRBJ1-6; no clear D gene. Trimming removed 0 bases at V and 10 bases at J, with 7 bases between. CDR3 length: 13 amino acids. CDR3 sequence (DNA): TGTGCCAGCAGTTTAGCCAGAGCCTCACCCCTCCACTTT. Translated, it gives CASSLARASPLHF.

The chain uses TRBV5-1 and TRBJ2-7; TRBD2 is a possible D gene (6 bases). Between the trimmed V and J ends, which lost 0 bases and 3 bases, there was a span of 10 bases. CDR1 SGHRS and CDR2 YFSETQ come from the germline V gene. The CDR3 covers 14 residues. CDR3 protein: CASSLAQGGYEQYF. As DNA, the CDR3 is TGCGCCAGCAGCTTGGCCCAGGGAGGCTACGAGCAGTACTTC.

The chain is built from TRBV28 and TRBJ1-2, with 9 bases matching TRBD1. Germline lookup yields CDR1 MDHEN and CDR2 SYDVKM. V was clipped by 6 bases and J by 5 bases; unmatched bases: 7. This CDR3 is 14 amino acids long. The CDR3 DNA follows: TGTGCCAGCAGGGTCGGGACAGGGATGTATGGCTACACCTTC. Protein product: CASRVGTGMYGYTF.

V usage is TRBV4-1 and J usage is TRBJ2-1; D call uncertain. Germline lookup yields CDR1 MGHRA and CDR2 YSYEKL. This CDR3 spans 14 amino acids. Deletions cut 1 base from V and 4 bases from J, with 8 bases between. For the CDR3, the DNA is TGCGCCAGCAGCCAAGTTGACGAGTACAATGAGCAGTTCTTC. Residues: CASSQVDEYNEQFF.

The gene calls are TRBV5-1 and TRBJ2-2; 7 bases match TRBD2. V trimming: 4 bases; J trimming: 0 bases; junction bases outside the gene matches: 3. The CDR3 spans 15 residues. Germline loops: CDR1 SGHRS, CDR2 YFSETQ. For the CDR3, the DNA is TGCGCCAGCAGCACAAGCGGGACGAACACCGGGGAGCTGTTTTTT. Its translation: CASSTSGTNTGELFF.

The V gene is TRBV3-1 (or the pseudogene TRBV3-2), the J gene TRBJ2-7; perhaps TRBD2 as D (7 bases). Germline CDR1 LGHDT, CDR2 YNNKEL (reference sequence). V lost 4 bases and J 6 bases, leaving 16 bases between the germline ends. CDR3 length: 14 residues. Here the CDR3 reads CASSPLGGGGEQYF. The CDR3 DNA is TGTGCCAGCAGCCCTCTTGGGGGAGGGGGCGAGCAGTACTTC.

Details on this clone: Other DNA sequences in the same sample also yield this CDR3. The chain is built from TRBV20-1 and TRBJ1-1; D is unresolved. This CDR3 comprises 11 residues. Trimming took 4 bases from V and 1 from J, leaving 4 bases between them. Germline V gives CDR1 DFQATT, CDR2 SNEGSKA (reference sequence). CDR3 nucleotides: TGCAGTGCTACTGGGAACACTGAAGCTTTCTTT. It is translated as CSATGNTEAFF.

V and J are TRBV19 and TRBJ2-7, with D possibly being TRBD1 (6 bases). The CDR3 consists of 15 residues. Trimming removed 2 bases from V and 0 bases from J, with 11 bases in between. From germline, CDR1 is LNHDA and CDR2 SQIVND (reference sequence). CDR3 sequence reads: CASSIRQADSYEQYF. The DNA for the CDR3 is TGTGCCAGTAGTATAAGACAGGCCGACTCCTACGAGCAGTACTTC.

This clone was detected only a few times. The chain carries TRBV21-1 and TRBJ1-2. TRBV21-1 is classified as a pseudogene. The CDR3 contains 13 residues. The CDR3 region is CASSAGTNYGYTF. The CDR3 DNA sequence: TGTGCCAGCAGCGCCGGGACTAACTATGGCTACACCTTC.

The chain employs TRBV12-3 or TRBV12-4 and TRBJ2-5, with D perhaps TRBD2 (5 bases). Deletions cut 6 bases from V and 1 base from J, with 9 bases between. CDR3 length: 13 amino acids. The CDR3 sequence is CASSLGSQETQYF. CDR3 sequence (DNA): TGTGCCAGCAGCCTAGGGAGCCAAGAGACCCAGTACTTC.

The chain combines TRBV10-3 with TRBJ1-2; 9 nucleotides line up with TRBD1. V gave up 5 bases and J gave up 4 bases; unmatched junction bases: 11. There are 16 residues in the CDR3. The germline gives CDR1 ENHRY, CDR2 SYGVKD. The DNA of the CDR3 is TGTGCCATCAGTCCAGACTCCGGGACAGGGATCTATGGCTACACCTTC. Translation: CAISPDSGTGIYGYTF.

The CDR3 nucleotides are TGTGCCAGCTCACCACTCGGGACAGCCGACGTTATGAACACTGAAGCTTTCTTT. As protein: CASSPLGTADVMNTEAFF. The V call is TRBV18, the J call TRBJ1-1; 7 positions agree with TRBD1. V trimming: 1 base; J trimming: 0 bases; junction bases outside the gene matches: 11. CDR1 KGHSH and CDR2 LQKENI come from the germline V gene. CDR3 size: 18 residues.

The chain joins TRBV27 to TRBJ2-7; D is perhaps TRBD1 (6 bases). Between the trimmed V and J ends, which lost 5 bases and 2 bases, there was a span of 16 bases. The CDR3 extends over 15 amino acids. Germline assignment: CDR1 MNHEY and CDR2 SMNVEV (reference sequence). CDR3 in DNA: TGTGCCAGCAGTGTATATCAGGGGCCGGCCTACGAGCAGTACTTC. It yields the protein CASSVYQGPAYEQYF.